Here is one TCR beta chain with its context. No antigen is known for it. The data are from a study of beta chain features in type 1 diabetes. Study overall: Age and gender were similar between patients and healthy donors, as were cell yields. Across every sample, roughly 100 million sorted cells were examined in total.

Findings and caveats of the study: Researchers report that Type 1 diabetes patients had moderately but significantly shorter TCRB CDR3s across all four CD4+ subsets.

Reverse transcription of all isolated RNA meant that expressed TCRB transcripts were sequenced. Using immunoSEQ multiplex PCR, the repertoire was profiled, and TCRdb retains in-frame clones only, with some absent. The sample lists under 350,000 clones; approximately 25% were seen once. The CDR3 has 14 amino acids. Per germline, CDR1 SGHRS and CDR2 YFSETQ. The V end was cut by 0 bases, the J end by 7 bases, with 11 bases between. The TCR sequence derives from a woman aged 25-40 years with type 1 diabetes. The chain carries TRBV5-1 and TRBJ2-1, with TRBD2 as a possible D gene (6 bases). What was sequenced was naive CD4+ T cells from blood. CDR3 coding DNA: TGCGCCAGCAGCTTGGGACTAGTTAGTAATGAGCAGTTCTTC. Protein: CASSLGLVSNEQFF.